What follows are 17 T cell receptor beta chains derived from one specimen sequenced in a study of shared clonotypes between healthy human individuals. Data came from immunoSEQ multiplex PCR; TCRdb stores just in-frame clones and leaves some out. The sample holds 2.5 million or so clones, 85% to 95% seen once. Sequencing input: naive CD4+ T cells sorted from blood. Subset specified: CD45RA+ positively selected. Source of these receptors: a man between 18 and 35 years old in good health.

J is TRBJ2-3 and V is TRBV11-2, with D perhaps matching TRBD2 (5 bases). The CDR3 runs to 14 residues. Germline V gene data show CDR1 as SGHAT and CDR2 as FQNNGV. V was shortened by 2 bases and J by 2 bases, with 8 bases between the two germline ends. CDR3 DNA sequence: TGTGCCAGCAGCTTATTGACTAACACAGATACGCAGTATTTT. Its translation is CASSLLTNTDTQYF.

V is TRBV19 and J is TRBJ2-7, with D maybe TRBD2 (6 bases). The CDR3 extends over 15 amino acids. The germline gives CDR1 LNHDA, CDR2 SQIVND (reference sequence). Between the trimmed V and J ends, which lost 6 bases and 2 bases, there was a span of 17 bases. Here the CDR3 reads CASRSPGDSAYEQYF. CDR3 sequence (DNA): TGTGCCAGTAGATCCCCGGGGGACTCGGCCTACGAGCAGTACTTC. Full variable domain (remainder filled in from reference TRBV19 and TRBJ2-7): DGGITQSPKYLFRKEGQNVTLSCEQNLNHDAMYWYRQDPGQGLRLIYYSQIVNDFQKGDIAEGYSVSREKKESFPLTVTSAQKNPTAFYLCASRSPGDSAYEQYFGPGTRLTVT.

This chain uses TRBV9 with TRBJ1-2, with D tentatively TRBD1 (5 bases). Trimming took 3 bases from V and 7 from J, leaving 19 bases between them. This CDR3 region has 15 residues. Germline lookup yields CDR1 SGDLS and CDR2 YYNGEE. The CDR3 spells CASSGGVQVLGGYTF. As DNA, the CDR3 is TGTGCCAGCAGCGGGGGGGTGCAGGTCCTCGGTGGCTACACCTTC.

This sequence joins TRBV13 and TRBJ2-1; 8 bases map to TRBD2. J lost 8 bases, V lost 7 bases, and 19 bases had no gene match. Per germline, CDR1 PRHDT and CDR2 FYEKMQ (reference sequence). This CDR3 is 17 amino acids long. The CDR3 protein is CASNTRRLAGARDEQFF. The CDR3 DNA reads as TGTGCCAGCAATACCAGGCGGCTAGCGGGTGCTAGGGATGAGCAGTTCTTC.

The chain uses TRBV7-2 and TRBJ1-2, with 7 bases lining up with TRBD1. V gave up 5 bases and J gave up 4 bases; unmatched junction bases: 7. The CDR3 has 14 amino acids. Germline values: CDR1 SGHTA, CDR2 FQGNSA. In DNA form, the CDR3 reads TGTGCCAGCAGCCCCCAGGGGGGTATCTATGGCTACACCTTC. It is translated as CASSPQGGIYGYTF.

Remarks on this clone: Other DNA sequences in this specimen translate into the identical CDR3. This chain links TRBV20-1 with TRBJ2-7; D may match TRBD1 or TRBD2 (5 bases each). Germline V gene lookup returns CDR1 DFQATT and CDR2 SNEGSKA (reference sequence). The CDR3 has 11 amino acids. The CDR3, as DNA: TGCGGGGGTTCCAGCTCCTACGAGCAGTACTTC. This translates into CGGSSSYEQYF.

The chain couples TRBV21-1 to TRBJ2-7; TRBD2, as called in the table, went unchecked against the DNA. TRBV21-1 is marked as a pseudogene. The CDR3 loop spans 16 amino acids. The CDR3 sequence: CASSKKASGLAGGRYF. Written as DNA, the CDR3 is TGTGCCAGCAGCAAAAAGGCCTCGGGACTAGCGGGAGGACGCTACTTC.

The chain recombines TRBV4-1 with TRBJ1-1; D is undetermined. Germline V CDR1 and CDR2: MGHRA, YSYEKL. The CDR3 totals 15 residues. V gave up 7 bases and J gave up 0 bases, with 15 bases separating them. The CDR3 coding sequence is TGCGCCAGCACCACCGACGGACCTATGAACACTGAAGCTTTCTTT. Its translation is CASTTDGPMNTEAFF.

The chain is built from TRBV28 and TRBJ1-1; 8 positions match TRBD1. From germline, CDR1 is MDHEN and CDR2 SYDVKM. The CDR3 has 16 residues. Trimming cost V 5 bases and J 1 base; bases outside gene matches: 9. Here the CDR3 reads CASSADRVRANTEAFF. CDR3 DNA sequence: TGTGCCAGCAGTGCGGACAGGGTGCGAGCGAACACTGAAGCTTTCTTT.

The rearrangement uses TRBV9 and TRBJ2-3, with D perhaps TRBD1 (5 bases). V lost 4 bases and J lost 3, with 21 bases in between. The germline CDR1 and CDR2 sequences are SGDLS and YYNGEE. The CDR3 is 17 amino acids. The chain's CDR3 is CASSRLGQGSWTDTQYF. In nucleotides, the CDR3 is TGTGCCAGCAGCCGCCTGGGCCAGGGTAGTTGGACAGATACGCAGTATTTT.

The chain carries TRBV7-2 and TRBJ2-5, with 7 bases identical to TRBD1. Germline values: CDR1 SGHTA, CDR2 FQGNSA. With 5 bases clipped from V and 7 bases from J, the junction kept 10 bases outside the gene matches. This CDR3 contains 14 residues. CDR3 bases: TGTGCCAGCAGCCCCCCCGGGACAGCACGGACCCAGTACTTC. Protein product: CASSPPGTARTQYF.

The chain couples TRBV11-3 to TRBJ2-1; 9 nucleotides line up with TRBD2. Germline lookup yields CDR1 SGHNT and CDR2 YENEEA. The CDR3 is 15 residues long. The V segment lost 5 bases and the J segment 5 bases; nucleotides outside the gene matches: 7. The CDR3 here is CASSRSGSKHNEQFF. Here the CDR3 DNA reads TGTGCCAGCAGCCGTAGCGGGAGCAAACACAATGAGCAGTTCTTC.

This clone was seen only once. V and J are TRBV28 and TRBJ2-7; 8 bases line up with TRBD1. Germline CDR1 is MDHEN and CDR2 is SYDVKM. This CDR3 has 15 residues. V shed 6 bases and J 2 bases; nucleotides not matched to a gene: 9. The CDR3: CASRQGQGSTYEQYF. As DNA, the CDR3 is TGTGCCAGCAGACAAGGACAGGGATCGACCTACGAGCAGTACTTC.

The chain carries TRBV5-1 and TRBJ2-5; possibly TRBD1 for D (6 bases). CDR1 and CDR2 from the germline V gene are SGHRS and YFSETQ. Trimming stripped 6 bases from V and 2 bases from J, with 17 bases between. CDR3 size: 15 residues. CDR3 in DNA: TGCGCCAGCACAATCCAGACAGGCCCTCAAGAGACCCAGTACTTC. Translating it yields CASTIQTGPQETQYF.

The CDR3 bases are TGTGCCAGCAGCTTAGTTTCAGGAGGTCCGGGGGCAACTGAAGCTTTCTTT. Protein sequence: CASSLVSGGPGATEAFF. This chain connects TRBV7-9 to TRBJ1-1; weak D call: TRBD1 (6 bases). The germline V and J ends were trimmed by 1 base and 5 bases, with 20 bases remaining between them. Germline-derived CDR1 and CDR2 are SEHNR and FQNEAQ (reference sequence). This CDR3 comprises 17 residues.

The gene calls are TRBV2 and TRBJ2-7, with D possibly matching TRBD1 (5 bases). Trimming shortened V by 3 bases and J by 6 bases, and 15 bases separated the two germline ends. This CDR3 has 14 amino acids. CDR1 and CDR2 from the germline V gene are SNHLY and FYNNEI. CDR3 protein: CASSDRALYGEQYF. The CDR3 DNA is TGTGCCAGCAGTGACAGGGCCCTATACGGCGAGCAGTACTTC.

This chain links TRBV28 with TRBJ2-5, with D perhaps given as TRBD1 or TRBD2 (5 bases each). Trimming cost V 2 bases and J 1 base, with 17 bases left between them. From germline, CDR1 is MDHEN and CDR2 SYDVKM. The CDR3 is 17 amino acids. The CDR3 coding sequence is TGTGCCAGCAGTTTACAAAGGGACCCCTTCTCCCAAGAGACCCAGTACTTC. It codes for CASSLQRDPFSQETQYF.